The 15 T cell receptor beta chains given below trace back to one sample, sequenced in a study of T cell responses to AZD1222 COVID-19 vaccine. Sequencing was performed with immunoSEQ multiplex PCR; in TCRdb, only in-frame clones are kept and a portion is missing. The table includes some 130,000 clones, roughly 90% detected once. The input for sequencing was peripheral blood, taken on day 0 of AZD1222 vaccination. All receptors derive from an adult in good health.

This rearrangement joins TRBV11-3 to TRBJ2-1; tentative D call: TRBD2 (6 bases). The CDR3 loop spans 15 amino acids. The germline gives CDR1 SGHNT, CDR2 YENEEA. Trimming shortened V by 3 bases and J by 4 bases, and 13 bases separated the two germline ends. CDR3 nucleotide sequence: TGTGCCAGCAGCTTGGTGGAGGGGCCATACAATGAGCAGTTCTTC. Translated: CASSLVEGPYNEQFF.

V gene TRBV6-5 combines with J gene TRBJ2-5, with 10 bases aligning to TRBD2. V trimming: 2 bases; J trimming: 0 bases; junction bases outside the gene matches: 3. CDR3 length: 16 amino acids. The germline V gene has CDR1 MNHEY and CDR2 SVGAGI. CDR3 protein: CASSYNSGGYQETQYF. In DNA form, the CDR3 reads TGTGCCAGCAGTTACAATAGCGGGGGGTACCAAGAGACCCAGTACTTC.

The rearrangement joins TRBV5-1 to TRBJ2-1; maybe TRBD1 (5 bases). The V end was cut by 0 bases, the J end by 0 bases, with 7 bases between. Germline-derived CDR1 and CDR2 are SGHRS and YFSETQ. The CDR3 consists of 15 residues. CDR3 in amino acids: CASSLVQGSYNEQFF. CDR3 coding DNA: TGCGCCAGCAGCTTGGTTCAGGGCTCCTACAATGAGCAGTTCTTC.

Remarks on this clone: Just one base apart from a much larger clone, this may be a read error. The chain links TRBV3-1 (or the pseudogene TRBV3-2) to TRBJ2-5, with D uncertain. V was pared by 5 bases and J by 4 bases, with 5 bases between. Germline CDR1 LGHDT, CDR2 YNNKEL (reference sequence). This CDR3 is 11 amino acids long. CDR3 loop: CASSFGETQYF. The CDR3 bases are TGTGCCAGCAGCTTTGGAGAGACCCAGTACTTC.

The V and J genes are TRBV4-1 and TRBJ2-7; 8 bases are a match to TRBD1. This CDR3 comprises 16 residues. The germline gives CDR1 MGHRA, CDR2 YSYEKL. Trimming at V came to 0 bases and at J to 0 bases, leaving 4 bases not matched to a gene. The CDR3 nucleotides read TGCGCCAGCAGCCAAGATCCTGACAGGGGCTCCTACGAGCAGTACTTC. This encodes CASSQDPDRGSYEQYF.

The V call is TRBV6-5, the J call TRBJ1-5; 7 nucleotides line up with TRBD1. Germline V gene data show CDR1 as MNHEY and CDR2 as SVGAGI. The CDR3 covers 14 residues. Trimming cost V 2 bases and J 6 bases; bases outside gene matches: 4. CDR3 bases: TGTGCCAGCAGTTACGAGACAGGGTCTCAGCCCCAGCATTTT. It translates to CASSYETGSQPQHF.

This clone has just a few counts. The CDR3 loop reads CASSLAGTGGHEQYF. For the CDR3, the DNA is TGTGCCAGTAGTCTCGCCGGGACAGGGGGCCACGAGCAGTACTTC. The gene calls are TRBV19 and TRBJ2-7; 12 nucleotides agree with TRBD1. The junction had 7 bases not matched to a gene; V was cut back by 5 bases and J by 5 bases. Germline V gives CDR1 LNHDA, CDR2 SQIVND (reference sequence). This CDR3 has 15 amino acids.

The DNA for the CDR3 is TGTGCCAGCAGGCGGACTAGCGGGCCGCGGGAGACCCAGTACTTC. Amino acid sequence: CASRRTSGPRETQYF. This chain uses TRBV5-4 with TRBJ2-5, with TRBD2 matching 11 bases. In germline, CDR1 is SGHNT, CDR2 YYREEE (reference sequence). The J segment lost 5 bases and the V segment lost 5 bases, leaving 8 bases of the junction unmatched. The CDR3 runs 15 residues.

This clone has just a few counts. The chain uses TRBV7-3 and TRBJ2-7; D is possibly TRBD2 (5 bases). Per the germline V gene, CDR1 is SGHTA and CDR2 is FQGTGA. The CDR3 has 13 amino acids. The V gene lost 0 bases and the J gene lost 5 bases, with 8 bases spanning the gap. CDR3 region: CASSLTWGDEQYF. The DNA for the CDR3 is TGTGCCAGCAGCTTAACGTGGGGAGACGAGCAGTACTTC.

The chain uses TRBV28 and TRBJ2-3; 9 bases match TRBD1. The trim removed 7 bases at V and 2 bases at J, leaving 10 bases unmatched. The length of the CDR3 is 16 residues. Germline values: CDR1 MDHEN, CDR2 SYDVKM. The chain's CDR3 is CASTLFGQGPTDTQYF. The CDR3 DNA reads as TGTGCCAGCACCCTTTTCGGACAGGGGCCCACAGATACGCAGTATTTT. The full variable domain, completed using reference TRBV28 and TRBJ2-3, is DVKVTQSSRYLVKRTGEKVFLECVQDMDHENMFWYRQDPGLGLRLIYFSYDVKMKEKGDIPEGYSVSREKKERFSLILESASTNQTSMYLCASTLFGQGPTDTQYFGPGTRLTVL.

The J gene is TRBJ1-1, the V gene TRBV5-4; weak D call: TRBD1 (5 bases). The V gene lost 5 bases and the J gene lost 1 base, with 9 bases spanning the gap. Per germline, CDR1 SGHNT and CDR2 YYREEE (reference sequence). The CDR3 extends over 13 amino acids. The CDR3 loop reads CASSDGANTEAFF. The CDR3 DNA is TGTGCCAGCAGTGATGGGGCGAACACTGAAGCTTTCTTT.

CDR3 amino acids: CASRPTPGLDYGYTF. CDR3 coding DNA: TGTGCCAGCAGGCCTACCCCGGGACTGGACTATGGCTACACCTTC. V is TRBV6-5 and J is TRBJ1-2; tentative D call: TRBD1 (5 bases). The V end lost 6 bases, the J end lost 3 bases, and 17 bases lay between the germline ends. Germline CDR1 and CDR2: MNHEY and SVGAGI. The CDR3 loop spans 15 amino acids.

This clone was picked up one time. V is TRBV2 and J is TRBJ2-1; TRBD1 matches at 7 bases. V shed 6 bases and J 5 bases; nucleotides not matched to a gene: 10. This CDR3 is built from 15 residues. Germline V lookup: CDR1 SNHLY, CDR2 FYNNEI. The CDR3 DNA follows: TGTGCCAGCAGCACCAACAGGGGCTTCGACAATGAGCAGTTCTTC. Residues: CASSTNRGFDNEQFF.

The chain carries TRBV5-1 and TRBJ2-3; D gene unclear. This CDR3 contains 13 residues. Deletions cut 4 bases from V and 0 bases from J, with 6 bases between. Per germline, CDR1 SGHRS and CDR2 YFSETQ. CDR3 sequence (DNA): TGCGCCAGCAGCAACGGAAGCACAGATACGCAGTATTTT. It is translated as CASSNGSTDTQYF.

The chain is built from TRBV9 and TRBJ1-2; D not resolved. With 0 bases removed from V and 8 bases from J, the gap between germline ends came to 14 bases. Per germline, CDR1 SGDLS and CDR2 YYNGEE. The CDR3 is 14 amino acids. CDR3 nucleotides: TGTGCCAGCAGCGTAGACAGACTATCGGGGGGCTACACCTTC. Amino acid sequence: CASSVDRLSGGYTF.